In this sample, the clone carrying this T cell receptor beta chain turned up a few times. What it binds is unknown. Individual cDNA molecules received unique molecular identifiers. MiXCR, run by TCRdb on the 5' RACE reads, gives a single entry per CDR3 protein. Counted here are around 56,000 distinct CDR3 sequences, about 7.7% occurring once; the ten biggest clones make up roughly a tenth. The sample is drawn from a study of early T cells in non-severe SARS-CoV-2 infection. Across the whole study: Sequencing used unsorted whole-blood bulk RNA, so chains lack pairing. Overall study results and limits: Clonotype matching in VDJdb favored anti-spike CD8 responses and did not capture private and CD4 specificities.

CDR1 is MNHEY, CDR2 SVGEGT, per germline. The length of the CDR3 is 16 residues. V lost 5 bases and J lost 2, with 19 bases in between. The V and J genes are TRBV6-2 or TRBV6-3 and TRBJ2-7, with D unresolved. The sample consisted of whole blood, taken at baseline. The origin of this receptor is an adult who was a healthcare worker with PCR-confirmed SARS-CoV-2 infection or an uninfected control (not recorded which). The CDR3 bases are TGTGCCAGCAGTCCCAGCCTGATTCGCCCTCCCTACGAGCAGTACTTC. Amino acid sequence: CASSPSLIRPPYEQYF.